The rows below give T cell receptor beta chains drawn from one sample of a study of T-cell reconstitution after alpha-beta-depleted transplantation in children. TCRdb itself ran the PCR reads through MiXCR, one entry per CDR3 protein. The sample has around 700,000 distinct CDR3 sequences; around 13% are singletons. The source was PBMCs, collected before TCRalphabeta/CD19-depleted stem cell transplant. The receptors here all came from a girl aged 2-10 years with congenital amegakaryocytic thrombocytopenia, due to receive a stem cell transplant. The CDR3 runs from the conserved cysteine through the conserved F or W. A D gene is named only where the DNA matches it firmly. Not all rows give a size; the values are once, few, many and, for expanded clones, a class.

cdr3_aa	cdr3_nt	d_call	v_call	j_call	clone_size
CSAQSGTRVNEQFF	TGCAGTGCCCAAAGCGGGACTAGGGTCAATGAGCAGTTCTTC	TRBD2	TRBV20-1	TRBJ2-1	few
CASSFQASGSIPYNEQFF	TGTGCCAGCAGTTTTCAGGCTAGCGGGAGTATCCCCTACAATGAGCAGTTCTTC	TRBD2	TRBV12-3/TRBV12-4	TRBJ2-1	many
CATSSRGTGEKLFF	TGTGCCACCAGCAGCCGAGGGACCGGAGAAAAACTGTTTTTT	-	TRBV15	TRBJ1-4	few
CASSRRDSNTDTQYF	TGCGCCAGCAGCCGCCGGGACTCTAACACAGATACGCAGTATTTT	-	TRBV5-1	TRBJ2-3	few
CSALKNKATGELFF	TGCAGTGCTCTTAAGAACAAGGCGACCGGGGAGCTGTTTTTT	-	TRBV20-1	TRBJ2-2	-
CASSGRARETQYF	TGTGCCAGTAGCGGGAGGGCCCGGGAGACCCAGTACTTC	TRBD2	TRBV6-1	TRBJ2-5	many
CASSFRLGNEQFF	TGTGCCAGCAGTTTTCGATTGGGAAATGAGCAGTTCTTC	-	TRBV28	TRBJ2-1	once
CASYSVTGLFTDTQYF	TGTGCCAGCTATTCAGTAACGGGCCTCTTCACAGATACGCAGTATTTT	-	TRBV27	TRBJ2-3	many
CASSPSNLNTEAFF	TGTGCCAGCAGCCCGTCGAACTTGAACACTGAAGCTTTCTTT	-	TRBV7-3	TRBJ1-1	few
CASSLGTGGPPAYEQYF	TGTGCCAGCAGCTTAGGGACAGGGGGCCCTCCCGCCTACGAGCAGTACTTC	TRBD1	TRBV7-2	TRBJ2-7	-
CASSLIPNTEAFF	TGTGCCAGCAGTTTAATTCCGAACACTGAAGCTTTCTTT	-	TRBV27	TRBJ1-1	many
CASSQRADPDTQYF	TGCGCCAGCAGTCAGCGTGCCGATCCAGATACGCAGTATTTT	-	TRBV5-1	TRBJ2-3	many
CSVGVTSVFYGELFF	TGCAGCGTTGGTGTGACTAGCGTCTTTTACGGGGAGCTGTTTTTT	TRBD2	TRBV29-1	TRBJ2-2	few
CASTTSGSFNNEQFF	TGTGCCAGCACTACTAGCGGGAGTTTCAACAATGAGCAGTTCTTC	TRBD2	TRBV25-1	TRBJ2-1	few
CASSRGQVGGDTQYF	TGCGCCAGCAGCCGAGGACAGGTCGGGGGAGATACGCAGTATTTT	-	TRBV5-1	TRBJ2-3	few
CATSRDGAGANVLTF	TGTGCCACCAGCAGAGATGGGGCTGGGGCCAACGTCCTGACTTTC	-	TRBV15	TRBJ2-6	-
CSAYRNEQFF	TGCAGTGCGTATCGCAATGAGCAGTTCTTC	-	TRBV20-1	TRBJ2-1	many
CASSLGPGIGYEQYF	TGTGCCAGCAGCTTAGGACCGGGTATAGGTTACGAGCAGTACTTC	-	TRBV11-2	TRBJ2-7	-
CSVAGTGKSTNEKLFF	TGCAGCGTCGCCGGGACAGGAAAATCAACTAATGAAAAACTGTTTTTT	TRBD1	TRBV29-1	TRBJ1-4	few
CASSFYRAEQYF	TGTGCCAGCAGCTTCTACAGGGCCGAGCAGTACTTC	-	TRBV7-2	TRBJ2-7	-
CSVLRALSNEQFF	TGCAGTGTTCTTAGGGCCCTTTCTAATGAGCAGTTCTTC	-	TRBV20-1	TRBJ2-1	-
CAISGQAGLAKNIQYF	TGTGCCATCAGTGGCCAAGCGGGTCTAGCCAAAAACATTCAGTACTTC	-	TRBV10-3	TRBJ2-4	many
CASSPRVREGRGFQYF	TGCGCCAGCAGCCCAAGGGTGCGGGAGGGGAGAGGTTTTCAGTACTTC	TRBD2	TRBV5-1	TRBJ2-4	few
CAVGTSGTGQYF	TGTGCCGTCGGGACTAGCGGGACTGGGCAGTATTTT	TRBD2	TRBV10-3	TRBJ2-3	many
CAISQGTSTDTQYF	TGTGCCATCAGTCAGGGAACTAGCACAGATACGCAGTATTTT	-	TRBV10-3	TRBJ2-3	many
CASSQVGAGSYNEQFF	TGCGCCAGCAGCCAAGTCGGAGCGGGCTCCTACAATGAGCAGTTCTTC	-	TRBV4-1	TRBJ2-1	many
CASSPLSGSSPLHF	TGTGCCAGCTCCCCGTTGTCAGGGAGTTCACCCCTCCACTTT	-	TRBV18	TRBJ1-6	few
CASSVGQGQPQHF	TGCGCCAGCAGCGTCGGTCAGGGACAGCCCCAGCATTTT	-	TRBV5-1	TRBJ1-5	-
CASSLYRKKNTGELFF	TGCGCCAGCAGCTTGTATAGAAAAAAGAACACCGGGGAGCTGTTTTTT	-	TRBV5-1	TRBJ2-2	many
CASSLIGGQTNTEAFF	TGTGCCAGCAGCTTAATCGGGGGACAGACTAACACTGAAGCTTTCTTT	TRBD1	TRBV13	TRBJ1-1	many
CASTYGAGRMSDTQYF	TGTGCCAGCACCTACGGGGCAGGGCGAATGTCAGATACGCAGTATTTT	-	TRBV6-1	TRBJ2-3	-
CASSLRSGKETQYF	TGTGCCAGCAGCTTAAGGAGCGGGAAAGAGACCCAGTACTTC	TRBD2	TRBV7-2	TRBJ2-5	many
CASSLLTGGMRETQYF	TGCGCCAGCAGCCTGCTGACAGGGGGTATGCGGGAGACCCAGTACTTC	TRBD1	TRBV5-1	TRBJ2-5	-
CASSSGRGVYNEQFF	TGTGCCAGCAGCTCGGGGCGCGGAGTCTACAATGAGCAGTTCTTC	-	TRBV11-2	TRBJ2-1	-
CASSRVSGSYNEQFF	TGTGCCAGTAGTAGAGTCTCCGGCTCCTACAATGAGCAGTTCTTC	-	TRBV19	TRBJ2-1	many
CASSLLWGGSEYEQYF	TGTGCCAGCAGCCTCCTCTGGGGCGGGAGCGAATACGAGCAGTACTTC	TRBD2	TRBV28	TRBJ2-7	many
CASSRKTRGAKNIQYF	TGTGCCAGCAGCCGAAAGACCCGCGGTGCCAAAAACATTCAGTACTTC	-	TRBV7-2	TRBJ2-4	once
CAISSQRSSYEQYF	TGTGCCATCAGTTCCCAGAGAAGCTCCTACGAGCAGTACTTC	-	TRBV10-3	TRBJ2-7	many
CASSLTGYPYNEQFF	TGTGCCAGCAGTCTAACAGGGTACCCCTACAATGAGCAGTTCTTC	-	TRBV28	TRBJ2-1	few
CSARASGVHYSTDTQYF	TGCAGTGCTAGGGCTAGCGGGGTACATTATAGCACAGATACGCAGTATTTT	TRBD2	TRBV20-1	TRBJ2-3	many
CAISEFRDSGGYTF	TGTGCCATCAGTGAATTCCGGGACAGTGGTGGCTACACCTTC	TRBD1	TRBV10-3	TRBJ1-2	many
CASSLTGYGGYEQYF	TGCGCCAGCAGCTTGACCGGGTATGGGGGTTACGAGCAGTACTTC	-	TRBV5-1	TRBJ2-7	many
CSARAGTIQYF	TGCAGTGCTAGAGCAGGGACTATTCAGTACTTC	-	TRBV20-1	TRBJ2-4	many
CASSAGQGMHNEQFF	TGCGCCAGCAGCGCGGGACAGGGTATGCACAATGAGCAGTTCTTC	TRBD1	TRBV5-1	TRBJ2-1	few
CSALLEGTYWKYF	TGCAGTGCTTTGTTGGAGGGGACCTACTGGAAGTACTTC	-	TRBV20-1	TRBJ2-7	many
CASSQAPPFHQNYGYTF	TGCGCCAGCAGCCAAGCCCCCCCTTTCCACCAAAACTATGGCTACACCTTC	-	TRBV4-1	TRBJ1-2	few
CSARDSGTSGRASYNEQFF	TGCAGTGCTAGAGATTCAGGGACTAGCGGGAGGGCATCCTACAATGAGCAGTTCTTC	TRBD2	TRBV20-1	TRBJ2-1	-
CASSYLGNEQFF	TGCGCCAGCAGCTACCTGGGCAATGAGCAGTTCTTC	-	TRBV6-5	TRBJ2-1	many
CSATSPGTGDQETQYF	TGCAGTGCTACGAGTCCCGGGACAGGGGATCAAGAGACCCAGTACTTC	TRBD1	TRBV20-1	TRBJ2-5	few
CASSLELPRRNEQFF	TGTGCCAGCAGCTTAGAGTTGCCCCGGCGCAATGAGCAGTTCTTC	-	TRBV11-2	TRBJ2-1	-
CASSLYARADPPLPRTDTQYF	TGCGCCAGCAGCTTGTATGCGAGGGCAGACCCACCCCTACCACGCACAGATACGCAGTATTTT	-	TRBV5-1	TRBJ2-3	many
CASSRDPRRTEQFF	TGTGCCAGCAGCCGCGACCCCCGTCGTACTGAGCAGTTCTTC	-	TRBV6-1	TRBJ2-1	few
CATSPPSSLGELFF	TGTGCCACCAGTCCTCCAAGTAGTCTCGGGGAGCTGTTTTTT	-	TRBV24-1	TRBJ2-2	once
CASSRDGLSSYEQYF	TGTGCCAGCAGTCGAGACGGATTAAGCTCCTACGAGCAGTACTTC	-	TRBV11-2	TRBJ2-7	few
CASSLSVGANTGELFF	TGCGCCAGCAGCCTCTCCGTTGGGGCGAACACCGGGGAGCTGTTTTTT	-	TRBV4-1	TRBJ2-2	-
CSASGLAADTQYF	TGCAGTGCTTCGGGACTAGCGGCCGATACGCAGTATTTT	TRBD2	TRBV20-1	TRBJ2-3	few
CSARRENWASGREEQYF	TGCAGTGCCAGAAGGGAAAACTGGGCTAGCGGGAGAGAAGAGCAGTACTTC	TRBD2	TRBV20-1	TRBJ2-7	many